The text below deals with one T cell receptor beta chain. Its recognized antigen is unknown. Base-call qualities are not available, and no considerably larger clone is one nucleotide away. The data stem from a study of blood T cell repertoires in COVID-19 (dated by TCRdb to 2020 to 2021). General notes on the study: Collaborator samples came from the United States, Italy and Spain and covered acute and convalescent phases of COVID-19. The samples were drawn from the first 160 participants of the ongoing ImmuneRACE study and from 1,254 subjects provided by 6 global collaborators. Deeply sampled blood TCRbeta repertoires from subjects exposed to, actively infected with, or recovered from COVID-19 were included in the dataset. The prospective study material was composed of cDNA or gDNA derived from T cells, B-cell-depleted T cells, or PBMCs. Where HLA class I and class II types were available, the types were taken from metadata supplied by the sample provider, not from assay-based typing. The repertoires were made available in a free public database intended to serve as a resource for research on the immune response to SARS-CoV-2. Sample metadata almost always included a de-identified subject ID, COVID-19 status, age in years and sex. Overall study outcomes, separate from this receptor: Clinical and demographic metadata were provided uncurated, with the amount varying by source and participant.

Measured from the cysteine to the phenylalanine, the CDR3 is 14 residues long. Only the CDR3 DNA is retained, 42 bases long and in frame from the first base. The junction shows trimming of 1 base on V and 3 bases on J, plus 9 bases between the germline ends. The germline V gene (reference sequence) provides CDR1 LNHDA and CDR2 SQIVND. In the prospective study, participants were roughly 18 to 100 years old, resided in about two dozen geographic areas of the United States, and were enrolled through a virtual design. To assign participants to cohorts, the prospective study relied on clinical history that participants themselves reported in a screening survey and a study questionnaire. Each participant in the prospective study had whole blood, serum and a nasopharyngeal or oropharyngeal swab collected by mobile phlebotomists. Additional blood draws and questionnaires over an approximately two-month period could optionally be provided by prospective study participants. Prospective study blood samples were shipped either frozen or at room temperature before DNA extraction.

TCRbeta CDR3 regions were amplified from genomic DNA using the immunoSEQ Assay, a bias-controlled multiplex PCR. Regarding the original processing steps: Nucleated cell counts per sample were estimated from amplification of reference gene primers within the assay. To quantify the absolute abundance of each unique TCRbeta CDR3 rearrangement, sequence reads were collapsed and filtered. For each sample, productive Simpson clonality was calculated by taking the square root of Simpson's diversity index across productive rearrangements. TCRdb took this table from immuneACCESS and kept in-frame rearrangements with V and J called. Such tables lack part of the clones; where checked against another copy, unresolved V genes explain under half of the gap, and the rest is unexplained. V and J calls and clone size are as listed in that table; D and trimming were resolved from the DNA. The sample yields a few hundred thousand clones; 65% to 85% were counted once. Together, the top ten hold 6.5% to 8.5% of the sample.

Recombination connected TRBV19 to TRBJ1-1; TRBD1 is perhaps the D gene, given 5 matching bases. Source material: PBMCs or T cells enriched from blood (not recorded which). The TCR comes from a woman between 40 and 50 years old with acute COVID-19. The CDR3 reads as follows: CASSIVAGHTEAFF. The DNA sequence is as follows: TGTGCCAGTAGTATAGTCGCGGGACACACTGAAGCTTTCTTT.